The present entry profiles one T cell receptor (beta chain) with its context. As yet, its antigen is unknown. This CDR3 is built from 17 residues. V was pared by 6 bases and J by 4 bases, with 17 bases of the junction left unmatched. Germline V gene lookup returns CDR1 PRHDT and CDR2 FYEKMQ (reference sequence). Investigators sought sequencing depths of between 1 in 200,000 and 1 in 1 million T cells. The assay was immunoSEQ multiplex PCR, and TCRdb's table has in-frame clones only and misses some. The sample records approximately 330,000 clones, around four fifths being singletons. This sample is part of a study of cytotoxic CD8 clonotypes in ibrutinib-treated CLL. Study in general: Among responders, 24 were partial and 2 complete; after median roughly 68 months, about 15 stayed remitted and about 12 progressed. Study-wide findings and caveats: Sustained-remission and progressing patients' sampling times differed.

The sequencing here drew on PBMCs, taken before ibrutinib treatment. This clonotype originated in a human donor with chronic lymphocytic leukemia. V is TRBV13 and J is TRBJ2-7; the match to TRBD2 covers 8 bases. CDR3 protein: CASSSGTQTMRRYEQYF. The DNA of the CDR3 is TGTGCCAGCAGTAGCGGGACTCAGACCATGCGCCGATACGAGCAGTACTTC.